The TCR beta chain under discussion was sequenced for a study of cytomegalovirus exposure and HLA in healthy donors. In the PCR, 60 Vbeta and 13 Jbeta primers were used. Generated by immunoSEQ multiplex PCR, the TCRdb table keeps only in-frame clones and is missing some. The sample lists 200,000 or so clones; 70% to 85% were seen once. As concerns this clone: A junction boundary mismatches the germline segment, possibly from a read error.

The CDR3 runs 12 residues. Germline lookup yields CDR1 SGDLS and CDR2 YYNGEE. The sequencing input was PBMCs. The J gene is TRBJ2-7, the V gene TRBV9, with 12 bases that match TRBD2. The clonotype comes from a man in his forties or fifties in good health and CMV-seronegative. This CDR3 reads CASSGTSGAISF. As DNA, the CDR3 is TGTGCCAGCAGCGGGACTAGCGGGGCGATCTCGTTC. The full variable domain, its missing parts supplied by reference TRBV9 and TRBJ2-7, is DSGVTQTPKHLITATGQRVTLRCSPRSGDLSVYWYQQSLDQGLQFLIQYYNGEERAKGNILERFSAQQFPDLHSELNLSSLELGDSALYFCASSGTSGAISFGPGTRLTVT.